This T cell receptor beta chain originates from a study of cytomegalovirus exposure and HLA in healthy donors. Across the study: When fewer than 500 donors were genotyped, more than 70% of them were found to fall in the Caucasian-associated ancestry cluster.

V was clipped by 5 bases and J by 8 bases, with 16 bases between them. The CDR3 has 14 amino acids. Germline V gene sequence: CDR1 LGHNA, CDR2 YNFKEQ. Comment on this clone: No antigen is known for it.

PCR was performed using 60 Vbeta and 13 Jbeta primers. Clones were sequenced by immunoSEQ multiplex PCR, and TCRdb holds only the in-frame ones, with some missing. The table records 100,000 to 150,000 clones, about 80% of them present only once. Findings of the study overall: Later analysis found that TCR beta chains associated with HLA were more clonally expanded than other, equally common chains. Many donors carried some public TCRs, although rarity characterized most TCR sequences.

The chain joins TRBV4-2 to TRBJ2-1, with D possibly being TRBD2 (6 bases). The clonotype was recovered from a woman in her thirties or forties in good health and CMV-seropositive. Sequences were obtained from PBMCs. The CDR3 DNA reads TGTGCCAGCAGCACATCAATCCGGGACTATGAGCAGTTCTTC. Amino acids: CASSTSIRDYEQFF.